This T cell receptor (beta chain) was found in a study of spatial heterogeneity in lung cancer. Whole-study findings and limits: Follow-up blood showed ubiquitous expanded tumor TCRs less than blood at resection did.

Specified time point: blood at routine non-recurrence follow-up after resection. Unsorted samples of tumor, nontumor lung or frozen PBMC had their whole RNA sequenced. Germline values: CDR1 SGDLS, CDR2 YYNGEE. The CDR3 is 17 residues long. Trimming shortened V by 0 bases and J by 8 bases, and 20 bases separated the two germline ends. Note on this clonotype: What it binds is unknown.

Each CDR3 protein is one row after TCRdb ran MiXCR on the 5' RACE reads. Of roughly 110,000 distinct CDR3 sequences listed, less than 14% are singletons. The clonotype comes from a female donor with early-stage non-small cell lung cancer. Specimen: PBMCs, collected at follow-up. The genes are TRBV9 and TRBJ2-2, with D perhaps matching TRBD1 or TRBD2 (5 bases each). As DNA, the CDR3 is TGTGCCAGCAGCGTAGCTACCAAGAGGGACCCCCTTGGGGAGCTGTTTTTT. The encoded protein is CASSVATKRDPLGELFF.